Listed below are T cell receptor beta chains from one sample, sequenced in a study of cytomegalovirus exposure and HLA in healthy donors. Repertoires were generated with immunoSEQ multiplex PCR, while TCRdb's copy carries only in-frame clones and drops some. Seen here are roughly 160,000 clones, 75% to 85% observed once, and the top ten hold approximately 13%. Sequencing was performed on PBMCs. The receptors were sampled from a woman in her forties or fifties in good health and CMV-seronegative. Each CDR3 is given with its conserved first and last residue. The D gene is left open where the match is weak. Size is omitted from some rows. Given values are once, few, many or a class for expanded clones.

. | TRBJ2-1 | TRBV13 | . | TGTGCCAGCAGCTGGACAGACCTCAATGAGCAGTTCTTC | CASSWTDLNEQFF
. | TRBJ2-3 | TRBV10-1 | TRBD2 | TGCGCCAGCAGAGAAGGGACTAGCGGTACGCAGTATTTT | CASREGTSGTQYF
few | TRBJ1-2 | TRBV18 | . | TGTGCCAGCTCACCCTCTGGGAGTAACTATGGCTACACCTTC | CASSPSGSNYGYTF
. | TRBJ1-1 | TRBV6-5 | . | TGTGCCAGCAGCCTCGTAGGCGGGAACACTGAAGCTTTCTTT | CASSLVGGNTEAFF
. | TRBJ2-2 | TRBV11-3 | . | TGTGCCAGCAGCTTAGGATGGGCAGCCGGGGAATTTGCCGGGGAGCTGTTTTTT | CASSLGWAAGEFAGELFF
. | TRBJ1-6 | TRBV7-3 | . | TGTGCCAGCAGCCCTAATCCAAGTAATGGAGATTCACCCCTCCACTTT | CASSPNPSNGDSPLHF
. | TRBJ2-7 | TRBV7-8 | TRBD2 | TGTGCCAGCAGCCTTAGCGGGCGCTCCTACGAGCAGTACTTC | CASSLSGRSYEQYF
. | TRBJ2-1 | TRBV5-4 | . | TGTGCCAGCGGAGGTGAGCAGTTCTTC | CASGGEQFF
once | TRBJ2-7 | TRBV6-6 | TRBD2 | TGTGCCAGCAGTTACGAGCGGGAGAGGTACGAGCAGTACTTC | CASSYERERYEQYF
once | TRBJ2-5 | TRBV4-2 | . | TGTGCCAGCAGCCAAGACGGGCAGGGGAGGACCCAGTACTTC | CASSQDGQGRTQYF
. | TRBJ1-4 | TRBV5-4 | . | TGTGCCAGCAGCTTGGGGGGCGGGGCCCTTGGAGAAAAACTGTTTTTT | CASSLGGGALGEKLFF
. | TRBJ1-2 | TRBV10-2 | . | TGCGCCAGCATGGACACCCGGTATGGCTACACCTTC | CASMDTRYGYTF
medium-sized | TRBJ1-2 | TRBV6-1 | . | TGTGCCAGCACTACGAGCTATGGCTACACCTTC | CASTTSYGYTF
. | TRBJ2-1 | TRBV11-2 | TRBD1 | TGTGCCAGCAGCTTCTCGGCGGGGACAGGTCTTGGGAATGAGCAGTTCTTC | CASSFSAGTGLGNEQFF
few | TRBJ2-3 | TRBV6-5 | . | TGTGCCAGCAGTTACTCGGCGGCAGATACGCAGTATTTT | CASSYSAADTQYF
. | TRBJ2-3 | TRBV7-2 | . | TGTGCCAGCAGCCCCCCTCGGGAACCAGATACGCAGTATTTT | CASSPPREPDTQYF
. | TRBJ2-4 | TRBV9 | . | TGTGCCAGCAGCGTCGGAGCCCCTGGAAACATTCAGTACTTC | CASSVGAPGNIQYF
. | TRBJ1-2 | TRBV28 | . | TGTGCCAGCAGTTCCTCCCCCCTCAACTATGGCTACACCTTC | CASSSSPLNYGYTF
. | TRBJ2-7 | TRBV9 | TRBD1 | TGTGCCAGCAGCATCGGACAGGGGCCAGCCTACGAGCAGTACTTC | CASSIGQGPAYEQYF
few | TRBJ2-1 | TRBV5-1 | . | TGCGCCAGCAGCCCTGGGGGCGGTAAAAACAATGAGCAGTTCTTC | CASSPGGGKNNEQFF
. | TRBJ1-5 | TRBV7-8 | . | TGTGCCAGCAGCTTAGATGGGGGGACGGGTCAGCCCCAGCATTTT | CASSLDGGTGQPQHF
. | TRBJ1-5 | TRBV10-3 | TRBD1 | TGTGCCATCAGTGAAGGACAGGGGAGCAATCAGCCCCAGCATTTT | CAISEGQGSNQPQHF
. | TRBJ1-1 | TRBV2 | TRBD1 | TGTGCCAGCAGCTCTGGACAGGGGGGCAGATGGGACACTGAAGCTTTCTTT | CASSSGQGGRWDTEAFF
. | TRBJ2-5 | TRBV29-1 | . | TGCAGCGTTGTACTGAGACATCAAGAGACCCAGTACTTC | CSVVLRHQETQYF
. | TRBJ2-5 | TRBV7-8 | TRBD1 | TGTGCCAGCAGCCCCAGGGACAGGGGTCGGGAGACCCAGTACTTC | CASSPRDRGRETQYF
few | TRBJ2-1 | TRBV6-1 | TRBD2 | TGTGCCAGCAGTAAGACTAGCGGGACCTACAATGAGCAGTTCTTC | CASSKTSGTYNEQFF
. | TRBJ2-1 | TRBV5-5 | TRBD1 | TGTGCCAGCAGTTGGGAAATACCGGGACAGCCTACGAGGAACAATGAGCAGTTCTTC | CASSWEIPGQPTRNNEQFF
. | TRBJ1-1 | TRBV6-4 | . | TGTGCCAGCAGTGACTCGGCGAACACTGAAGCTTTCTTT | CASSDSANTEAFF
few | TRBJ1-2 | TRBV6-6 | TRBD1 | TGTGCCATACCGCAGGGGGGGACAGGGTTTGGCTACACCTTC | CAIPQGGTGFGYTF
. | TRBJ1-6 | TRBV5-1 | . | TGCGCCAGCAGCTTGGATTCGGGTTTTAATTCACCCCTCCACTTT | CASSLDSGFNSPLHF
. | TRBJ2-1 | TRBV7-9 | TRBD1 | TGTGCCAGCAGACCTACTGCCGGACAGGGAAAGAACGGAGACAATGAGCAGTTCTTC | CASRPTAGQGKNGDNEQFF
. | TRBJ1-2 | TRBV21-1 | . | TGTGCCAGCAGCAAAGGAGACCCGGGACTTGTCCACTTAAGGGGCTACACCTTC | CASSKGDPGLVHLRGYTF
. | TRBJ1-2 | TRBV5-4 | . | TGTGCCAGCAGCTTGGCACAGAGCTATGGCTACACCTTC | CASSLAQSYGYTF
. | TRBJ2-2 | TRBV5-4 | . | TGTGCCAGCAGCCGACAGGAAAACACCGGGGAGCTGTTTTTT | CASSRQENTGELFF
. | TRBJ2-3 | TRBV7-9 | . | TGTGCCAGCAGCTTTCTCAGCAAGACCCTAGCCACAGATACGCAGTATTTT | CASSFLSKTLATDTQYF
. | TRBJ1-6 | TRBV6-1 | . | TGTGCCAGCAGAGCCCTAAGCGGTGCGGAAGCACCCCTCCACTTT | CASRALSGAEAPLHF
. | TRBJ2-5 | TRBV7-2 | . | TGTGCCAGCAGCCCCCCGCCGGGCCAAGAGACCCAGTACTTC | CASSPPPGQETQYF